The clone carrying this T cell receptor (beta chain) was seen once. Antigen specificity is unknown. The junction and the germline gene differ at one end; a read error may be behind it. Per germline, CDR1 SGHTA and CDR2 FQGNSA. The CDR3 is 15 residues long. TCRdb reprocessed the 5' RACE reads via MiXCR and lists one record per CDR3 protein. The sample holds approximately 42,000 distinct CDR3 sequences, less than 35% seen once. The memory fraction was CD4+CD45RO+CD25- cells. Study observations and caveats: Tumor Treg TCRs overlapped most with tumor naive CD4+ cells.

Sequenced material: memory CD4+ T cells sorted from a lymph node. Stated subset: memory CD4+ T cells, CD4+CD45RO+CD25-. The rearrangement links TRBV7-2 to TRBJ2-1; TRBD1 agrees at 8 bases. The origin of this receptor is a female donor with breast cancer. DNA for the CDR3: TGTGCCAGCAGCGTCGACAGGGGAACCTACAGTGAGCAGTTCTTC. Its protein product is CASSVDRGTYSEQFF.